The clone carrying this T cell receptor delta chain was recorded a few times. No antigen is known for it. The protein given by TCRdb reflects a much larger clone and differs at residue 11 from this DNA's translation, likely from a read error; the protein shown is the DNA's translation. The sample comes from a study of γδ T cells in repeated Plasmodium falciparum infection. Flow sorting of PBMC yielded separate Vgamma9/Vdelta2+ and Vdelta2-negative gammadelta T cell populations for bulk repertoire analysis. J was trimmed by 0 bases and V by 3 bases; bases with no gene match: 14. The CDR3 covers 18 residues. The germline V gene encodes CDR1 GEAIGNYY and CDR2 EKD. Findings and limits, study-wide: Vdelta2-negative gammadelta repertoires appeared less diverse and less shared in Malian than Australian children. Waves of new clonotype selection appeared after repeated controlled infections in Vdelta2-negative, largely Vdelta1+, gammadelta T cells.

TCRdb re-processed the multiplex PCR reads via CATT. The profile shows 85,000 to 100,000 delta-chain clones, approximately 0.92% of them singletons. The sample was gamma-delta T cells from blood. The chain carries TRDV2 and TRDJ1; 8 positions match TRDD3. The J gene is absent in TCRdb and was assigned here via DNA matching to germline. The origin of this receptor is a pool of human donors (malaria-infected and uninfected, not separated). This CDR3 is CACDLISTGGTYTDKLIF. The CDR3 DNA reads TGTGCCTGTGACCTAATCAGTACTGGGGGCACATACACCGATAAACTCATCTTT.